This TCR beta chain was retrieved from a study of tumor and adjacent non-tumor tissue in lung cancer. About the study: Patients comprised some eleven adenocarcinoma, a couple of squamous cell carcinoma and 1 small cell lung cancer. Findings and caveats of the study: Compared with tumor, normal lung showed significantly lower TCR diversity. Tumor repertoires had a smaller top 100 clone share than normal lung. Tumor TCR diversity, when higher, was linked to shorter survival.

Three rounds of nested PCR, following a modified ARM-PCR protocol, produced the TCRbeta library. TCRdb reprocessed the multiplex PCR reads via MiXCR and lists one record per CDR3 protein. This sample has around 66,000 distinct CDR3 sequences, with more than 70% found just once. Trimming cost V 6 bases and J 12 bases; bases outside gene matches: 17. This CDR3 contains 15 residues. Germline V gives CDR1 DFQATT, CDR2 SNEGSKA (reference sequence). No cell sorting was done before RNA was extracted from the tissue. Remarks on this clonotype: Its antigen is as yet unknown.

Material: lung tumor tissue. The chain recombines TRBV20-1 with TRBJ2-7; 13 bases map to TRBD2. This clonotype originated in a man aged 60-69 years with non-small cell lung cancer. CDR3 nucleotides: TGCAGTGCCGCCGGGACTAGCGGGGCTTCCTACGGACTGTACTTC. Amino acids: CSAAGTSGASYGLYF.